This T cell receptor beta chain came from a study of post-analysis software for immune sequencing data. Study observations and caveats: When compared against controls, multiple sclerosis patients showed significantly lower normalized Chao1 diversity. Elevated frequency relative to controls characterized roughly five TRBV segments in patients, TRBV5-6, TRBV5-1 and TRBV20-1 among them.

This clonotype occurred a few times. Its cognate antigen is unknown. Trimming stripped 2 bases from V and 3 bases from J, with 17 bases between. Germline values: CDR1 MGHRA, CDR2 YSYEKL. The CDR3 consists of 17 residues. The TCR beta cDNA libraries contained unique molecular identifiers. Each sample of roughly 1 to 11 million input T cells yielded around 500,000 cDNA molecules, so each molecule approximated one T cell. TCRdb re-derived calls from the PCR reads in MiXCR, one entry per CDR3 protein. The sample consists of about 760,000 distinct CDR3 sequences, 25% to 30% of them appearing once. Input material: blood. The chain couples TRBV4-1 to TRBJ2-4; D is ambiguous. The TCR comes from a girl aged 10-17 years with multiple sclerosis. CDR3 sequence: CASSQPPVLRDKNIQYF. CDR3 DNA sequence: TGCGCCAGCAGCCAACCTCCGGTATTGCGTGACAAAAACATTCAGTACTTC.